This T cell receptor beta chain came from a study of long-term antiretroviral therapy in people with HIV. Study background: It was about a decade before the 2015 immediate-ART recommendation that the earliest samples were taken. General study points: Even long-term ART left TRB diversity below transplant donor controls, despite gains.

One or more pre-ART and two or more post-ART PBMC samples were available from each donor. United States facilities provided treatment to all participants with HIV. CDR1 is SGHRS, CDR2 YFSETQ, per germline. CDR3 size: 13 residues. V dropped 2 bases and J dropped 8 bases, with 13 bases sitting between them. Worth noting for this clone: Its antigen is currently unknown.

The immunoSEQ assay was v3.0, run at survey level. Assay: immunoSEQ multiplex PCR; the TCRdb copy retains only in-frame clones and omits some. The repertoire includes fewer than 20,000 clones, 78% of them detected once, and roughly 15% sits in the top ten. This sequence joins TRBV5-1 and TRBJ1-1, with D tentatively TRBD1 (6 bases). Sequencing was performed on unsorted PBMCs, taken 0.3 years after starting antiretroviral therapy. The clonotype was recovered from a woman aged 45-65 years with HIV. CDR3 in DNA: TGCGCCAGCAGCTTAACTGACAGGATGGAAGCTTTCTTT. It translates to CASSLTDRMEAFF.